This paragraph covers one T cell receptor (beta chain) sequence. This entry is derived from a study of blood T cell repertoires in COVID-19. Background on the study: Acute and convalescent COVID-19 specimens originated in the United States, Italy and Spain. Sample material is recorded as cDNA or gDNA derived from T cells, B-cell-depleted T cells, or PBMCs.

As handled by the study authors: Counts of nucleated cells, estimated from reference gene primer amplification, were obtained. Clones were sequenced by immunoSEQ multiplex PCR, and TCRdb holds only the in-frame ones, with some missing. The DNA gave D and trimming, while V, J and clone size come from that table. The data contain about 210,000 clones, around 84% of them singletons. From germline, CDR1 is SGHDN and CDR2 FVKESK. The length of the CDR3 is 16 residues. With 3 bases removed from V and 0 bases from J, the gap between germline ends came to 13 bases. V and J are TRBV14 and TRBJ2-3; perhaps TRBD1 as D (5 bases). The clonotype comes from a human donor in a cohort sampled during active COVID-19. The sample consisted of peripheral blood. CDR3 in amino acids: CASSHQGYYSTDTQYF. In DNA form, the CDR3 reads TGTGCCAGCAGCCACCAGGGCTACTATAGCACAGATACGCAGTATTTT. The whole variable domain, filled in from reference TRBV14 and TRBJ2-3, reads EAGVTQFPSHSVIEKGQTVTLRCDPISGHDNLYWYRRVMGKEIKFLLHFVKESKQDESGMPNNRFLAERTGGTYSTLKVQPAELEDSGVYFCASSHQGYYSTDTQYFGPGTRLTVL.